A selection of T cell receptor beta chains follows, all from one sample in a study of T cell repertoires in cytomegalovirus infection. TCRdb used MiXCR to reprocess the reads, holding one entry per CDR3 protein. The sample lists about 360,000 distinct CDR3 sequences, about 35% occurring once. No antigen is known for these receptors. Sequencing was performed on cultured PBMCs, taken from culture after CMV antigen stimulation. The origin of the receptors is a human donor in good health (CMV status not recorded). Some clones in this sample may be carry-over from other donors' samples. Each CDR3 is given with its conserved first and last residue. D genes are given only for firm matches. A clone size is listed for some rows: how often the clone was seen (once, few, many), or a class if it is expanded.

abundance,len,d_gene,v_gene,j_gene,CDR3aa,CDR3nt
NA,15,NA,TRBV7-3,TRBJ1-5,CASSLNGYSNQPQHF,TGTGCCAGCAGCTTAAACGGATATAGCAATCAGCCCCAGCATTTT
NA,15,NA,TRBV19,TRBJ2-1,CASSLSRSSYNEQFF,TGTGCCAGTAGTCTTAGCCGGAGCTCCTACAATGAGCAGTTCTTC
once,15,TRBD2,TRBV9,TRBJ2-1,CASSVLAEGGNEQFF,TGTGCCAGCAGCGTCCTAGCGGAGGGTGGAAATGAGCAGTTCTTC
NA,16,NA,TRBV6-1,TRBJ2-4,CASSSLLSTVKNIQYF,TGTGCCAGCAGCTCCCTTCTATCAACGGTCAAAAACATTCAGTACTTC
NA,13,NA,TRBV15,TRBJ2-7,CATSPGLSYEQYF,TGTGCCACCAGCCCGGGACTGAGCTACGAGCAGTACTTC
many,10,NA,TRBV7-2,TRBJ2-3,CASAGDTQYF,TGTGCCAGCGCCGGGGATACGCAGTATTTT
NA,15,TRBD1,TRBV27,TRBJ1-5,CASSTGGAGPRPQHF,TGTGCCAGCAGCACAGGGGGCGCGGGGCCCAGGCCCCAGCATTTT
NA,13,NA,TRBV6-6,TRBJ2-5,CASSYAVLETQYF,TGTGCCAGCAGTTACGCAGTTTTGGAGACCCAGTACTTC
NA,14,NA,TRBV24-1,TRBJ2-1,CATSDLIGNNEQFF,TGTGCCACCAGTGATTTAATTGGAAACAATGAGCAGTTCTTC
NA,15,TRBD1,TRBV9,TRBJ1-2,CASSARDRANYGYTF,TGTGCCAGCAGCGCGCGGGACAGGGCTAACTATGGCTACACCTTC
few,14,NA,TRBV25-1,TRBJ1-1,CASTLGGDFSEAFF,TGTGCCAGCACCCTGGGCGGGGACTTCTCTGAAGCTTTCTTT
few,16,NA,TRBV6-2/TRBV6-3,TRBJ2-7,CASQGGFDRSSYEQYF,TGTGCCAGCCAAGGGGGGTTCGACAGGTCCTCCTACGAGCAGTACTTC
few,14,NA,TRBV14,TRBJ1-1,CASSQVAGNTEAFF,TGTGCCAGCAGCCAAGTCGCGGGGAACACTGAAGCTTTCTTT
NA,16,TRBD2,TRBV6-2/TRBV6-3,TRBJ2-1,CAIRKRSGRMRNEQFF,TGTGCCATCCGAAAGCGTAGCGGGAGGATGAGGAATGAGCAGTTCTTC
NA,13,NA,TRBV10-1,TRBJ2-1,CASSVLASHEQFF,TGCGCCAGCAGTGTATTAGCTTCGCATGAGCAGTTCTTC
NA,17,TRBD2,TRBV27,TRBJ2-3,CASSLYWAGGPADTQYF,TGTGCCAGCAGTTTATATTGGGCGGGAGGGCCGGCAGATACGCAGTATTTT
NA,16,TRBD1,TRBV6-2/TRBV6-3,TRBJ1-1,CASSYPSQGVKTEAFF,TGTGCCAGCAGTTACCCCTCGCAGGGGGTGAAGACTGAAGCTTTCTTT
NA,15,NA,TRBV24-1,TRBJ2-5,CATSDLSNREETQYF,TGTGCCACCAGTGATTTGTCCAACCGGGAGGAGACCCAGTACTTC
NA,21,TRBD2,TRBV11-3,TRBJ2-1,CASSSQGGLAGGLAPYNEQFF,TGTGCCAGCAGCTCCCAGGGGGGACTAGCGGGAGGGTTGGCTCCCTACAATGAGCAGTTCTTC
few,17,NA,TRBV7-6,TRBJ2-3,CASTSLVPGPSTDTQYF,TGTGCCAGCACCTCCCTCGTCCCTGGGCCCAGTACAGATACGCAGTATTTT
NA,17,TRBD1,TRBV6-2/TRBV6-3,TRBJ2-1,CASTNDRGRFVYNEQFF,TGTGCCAGCACTAATGACAGGGGGCGTTTCGTCTACAATGAGCAGTTCTTC
few,15,TRBD2,TRBV6-1,TRBJ2-3,CASSGAGAPTDTQYF,TGTGCCAGCAGCGGAGCGGGAGCCCCCACAGATACGCAGTATTTT
many,15,NA,TRBV7-6,TRBJ2-5,CASSLGGLPQETQYF,TGTGCCAGCAGCTTAGGCGGCCTACCTCAAGAGACCCAGTACTTC
NA,16,TRBD2,TRBV4-3,TRBJ2-5,CASSQDGAGGVETQYF,TGCGCCAGCAGCCAAGACGGAGCGGGAGGGGTCGAGACCCAGTACTTC
NA,15,NA,TRBV3-1,TRBJ2-1,CASSQTDSAYNEQFF,TGTGCCAGCAGCCAGACCGATTCGGCTTACAATGAGCAGTTCTTC
few,14,NA,TRBV10-3,TRBJ2-7,CAIRSRSESYEQYF,TGTGCCATCAGGAGCCGGTCGGAATCCTACGAGCAGTACTTC
NA,15,TRBD1,TRBV7-2,TRBJ2-7,CASSKGGSVSYEQYF,TGTGCCAGCAGCAAAGGGGGCAGCGTCTCCTACGAGCAGTACTTC
NA,18,NA,TRBV7-9,TRBJ1-2,CASSLGSRQAGPNYGYTF,TGTGCCAGCAGCCTTGGTTCACGGCAGGCCGGTCCTAACTATGGCTACACCTTC
few,15,TRBD2,TRBV7-2,TRBJ2-7,CASSPSGSLNYEQYF,TGTGCCAGCAGCCCTAGCGGGAGTCTTAACTACGAGCAGTACTTC
NA,14,NA,TRBV6-5,TRBJ2-7,CASSYSWRALEQYF,TGTGCCAGCAGTTACTCTTGGAGGGCCCTCGAGCAGTACTTC
NA,12,TRBD2,TRBV12-3/TRBV12-4,TRBJ2-1,CASGRAESEQFF,TGTGCCAGCGGGAGGGCCGAGAGTGAGCAGTTCTTC
few,17,TRBD2,TRBV19,TRBJ2-6,CASTTLSGPSGANVLTF,TGTGCCAGTACTACCCTTAGCGGGCCCTCTGGGGCCAACGTCCTGACTTTC
NA,13,NA,TRBV19,TRBJ1-5,CASSGRGNQPQHF,TGTGCCAGTAGCGGGAGGGGGAATCAGCCCCAGCATTTT
NA,16,TRBD1,TRBV7-6,TRBJ2-3,CASSFHPGQGTDTQYF,TGTGCCAGCAGCTTTCATCCGGGACAGGGAACAGATACGCAGTATTTT
NA,16,TRBD1,TRBV27,TRBJ1-2,CASSPSGGQSNYGYTF,TGTGCCAGCAGCCCCTCAGGGGGACAGTCTAACTATGGCTACACCTTC